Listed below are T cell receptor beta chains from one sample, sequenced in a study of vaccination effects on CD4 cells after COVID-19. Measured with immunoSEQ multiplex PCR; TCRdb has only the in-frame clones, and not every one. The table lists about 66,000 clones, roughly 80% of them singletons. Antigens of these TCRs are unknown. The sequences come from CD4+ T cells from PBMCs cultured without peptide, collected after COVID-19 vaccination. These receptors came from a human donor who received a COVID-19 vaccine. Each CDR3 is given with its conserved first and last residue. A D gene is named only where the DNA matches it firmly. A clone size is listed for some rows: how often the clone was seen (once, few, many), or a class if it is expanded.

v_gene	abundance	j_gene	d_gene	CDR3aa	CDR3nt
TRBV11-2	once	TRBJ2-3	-	CASSPVVAGDTQYF	TGTGCCAGCAGCCCCGTGGTAGCCGGGGATACGCAGTATTTT
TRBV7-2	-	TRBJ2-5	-	CASSLVRGEETQYF	TGTGCCAGCAGCTTGGTCCGGGGAGAAGAGACCCAGTACTTC
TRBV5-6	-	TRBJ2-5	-	CASSPGPPQETQYF	TGTGCCAGCAGCCCTGGACCGCCGCAAGAGACCCAGTACTTC
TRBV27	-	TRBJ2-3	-	CASSLPGGAFPDTQYF	TGTGCCAGCAGTTTACCCGGGGGCGCATTCCCAGATACGCAGTATTTT
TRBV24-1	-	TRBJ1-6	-	CATSDPRDTGNSPLHF	TGTGCCACCAGTGACCCCCGGGACACGGGTAATTCACCCCTCCACTTT
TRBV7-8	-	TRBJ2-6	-	CASSLTSGISGANVLTF	TGTGCCAGCAGCTTAACTTCGGGGATCTCTGGGGCCAACGTCCTGACTTTC
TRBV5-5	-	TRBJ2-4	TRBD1	CASSSRDREGLAKNIQYF	TGTGCCAGCAGCAGCCGGGACAGGGAGGGTCTAGCCAAAAACATTCAGTACTTC
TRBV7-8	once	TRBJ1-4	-	CASGPTSEKLFF	TGTGCCAGCGGCCCGACGAGTGAAAAACTGTTTTTT
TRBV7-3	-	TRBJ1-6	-	CASSLTGSDNSPLHF	TGTGCCAGCAGCTTAACCGGATCCGATAATTCACCCCTCCACTTT
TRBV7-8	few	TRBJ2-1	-	CASSLDSPYNEQFF	TGTGCCAGCAGCTTAGACAGTCCTTACAATGAGCAGTTCTTC
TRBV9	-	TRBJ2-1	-	CASSVSQSEQFF	TGTGCCAGCAGCGTATCCCAATCTGAGCAGTTCTTC
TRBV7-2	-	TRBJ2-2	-	CASSRKVLGELFF	TGTGCCAGCAGTCGGAAGGTGTTGGGGGAGCTGTTTTTT
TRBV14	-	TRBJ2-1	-	CASSQRRTLFGDEQFF	TGTGCCAGCAGCCAAAGAAGAACACTATTTGGGGATGAGCAGTTCTTC
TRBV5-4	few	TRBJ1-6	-	CASSLGTVNSPLHF	TGTGCCAGCAGCTTGGGGACAGTTAATTCACCCCTCCACTTT
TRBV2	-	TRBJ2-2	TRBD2	CASRTSGGPGTGELFF	TGTGCCAGCAGGACTAGCGGGGGCCCTGGGACCGGGGAGCTGTTTTTT
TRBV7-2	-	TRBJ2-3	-	CASSPVGGVDTQYF	TGTGCCAGCAGCCCTGTTGGAGGGGTAGATACGCAGTATTTT
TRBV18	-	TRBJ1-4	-	CASSPLGGSVEKLFF	TGTGCCAGCTCACCATTGGGGGGTAGTGTCGAAAAACTGTTTTTT
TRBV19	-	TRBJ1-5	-	CASSSVRTAYSNQPQHF	TGTGCCAGTAGTAGCGTCAGGACAGCTTATAGCAATCAGCCCCAGCATTTT
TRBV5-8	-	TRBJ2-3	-	CASPTLALPSTDTQYF	TGTGCCAGTCCGACCCTTGCGCTACCTAGCACAGATACGCAGTATTTT
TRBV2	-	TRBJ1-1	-	CASSEQQGTEAFF	TGTGCCAGCAGTGAACAGCAGGGCACTGAAGCTTTCTTT
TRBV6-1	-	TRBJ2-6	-	CASSDRYSGANVLTF	TGTGCCAGCAGCGACAGATACTCTGGGGCCAACGTCCTGACTTTC
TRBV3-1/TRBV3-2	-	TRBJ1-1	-	CASSQEGGFRAFF	TGTGCCAGCAGCCAAGAGGGGGGTTTCAGAGCTTTCTTT
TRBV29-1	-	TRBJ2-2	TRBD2	CSVSGLAGGPGGELFF	TGCAGCGTTTCGGGACTAGCGGGGGGGCCGGGCGGGGAGCTGTTTTTT
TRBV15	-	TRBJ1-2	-	CATSSGSRGGYTF	TGTGCCACCAGCAGTGGGAGTAGGGGTGGCTACACCTTC
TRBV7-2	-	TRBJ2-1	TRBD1	CASSLVGQGAYNEQFF	TGTGCCAGCAGCTTAGTCGGACAGGGGGCCTACAATGAGCAGTTCTTC
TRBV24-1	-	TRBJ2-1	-	CATSVSQGAYNEQFF	TGTGCCACCAGTGTTAGTCAGGGAGCCTACAATGAGCAGTTCTTC
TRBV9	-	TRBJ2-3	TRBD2	CASSRILAGGGAATDTQYF	TGTGCCAGCAGCAGAATACTAGCGGGGGGCGGGGCGGCCACAGATACGCAGTATTTT
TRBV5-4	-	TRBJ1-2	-	CASRREGPGLYGYTF	TGTGCCAGCAGGCGGGAAGGACCGGGACTCTATGGCTACACCTTC
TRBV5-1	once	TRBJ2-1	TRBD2	CASSFWGGSANEQFF	TGCGCCAGCAGCTTTTGGGGGGGATCAGCAAATGAGCAGTTCTTC
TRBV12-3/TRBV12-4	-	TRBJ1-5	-	CASSLGIEQPQHF	TGTGCCAGCAGTCTGGGGATCGAACAGCCCCAGCATTTT
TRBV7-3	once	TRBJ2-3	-	CASSLLYTDTQYF	TGTGCCAGCAGCTTACTCTATACAGATACGCAGTATTTT
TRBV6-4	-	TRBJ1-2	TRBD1	CASSAGTGNYGYTF	TGTGCCAGCAGTGCCGGGACAGGGAACTATGGCTACACCTTC
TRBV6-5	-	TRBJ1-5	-	CASSPGGANQPQHF	TGTGCCAGCAGTCCTGGGGGGGCTAATCAGCCCCAGCATTTT
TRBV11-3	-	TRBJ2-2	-	CASSLGQANTGELFF	TGTGCCAGCAGCTTGGGTCAGGCTAACACCGGGGAGCTGTTTTTT
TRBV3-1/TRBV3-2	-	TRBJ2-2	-	CASSPTQLGRTGELFF	TGTGCCAGCAGCCCAACCCAACTGGGAAGGACCGGGGAGCTGTTTTTT
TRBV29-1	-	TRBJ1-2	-	CSVEGQAVVNYGYTF	TGCAGCGTTGAAGGACAGGCTGTAGTTAACTATGGCTACACCTTC
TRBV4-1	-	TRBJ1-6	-	CASNRDFQSSYNSPLHF	TGCGCCAGCAACCGGGACTTCCAAAGCTCCTATAATTCACCCCTCCACTTT
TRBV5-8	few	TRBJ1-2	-	CASSPGYGYTF	TGTGCCAGCAGCCCGGGCTATGGCTACACCTTC